Listed here is a single T cell receptor beta chain. A much larger clone lies a single base off, so this may be a read error. There were TCR beta CDR3 regions amplified from RNA transcripts. RT-PCR in the first round (using the HTBI primer set) targeted the TCR CDR3. TCRdb reanalysed the multiplex PCR reads using MiXCR and keeps one entry per CDR3 protein. The sample includes roughly 500,000 distinct CDR3 sequences, about 16% seen only once; the top ten take about 29%. The sample comes from a study of T cells in Graves' hyperthyroidism and ophthalmopathy. Lactation, pregnancy, other autoimmune disease or uncontrolled infection excluded patients. The receptor's source is a woman aged 25 to 39 with Graves' ophthalmopathy. Sequencing was carried out using blood.

CDR3 protein: CSARQPGLAAHNEQLF. The CDR3, as DNA: TGCAGTGCTAGACAACCGGGACTAGCGGCTCACAATGAGCAGCTCTTC. The gene calls are TRBV20-1 and TRBJ2-1, with 11 bases identical to TRBD2. The CDR3 runs 16 residues. The germline V gene has CDR1 DFQATT and CDR2 SNEGSKA (reference sequence).